A selection of T cell receptor beta chains follows, all from one sample in a study of regulatory T cells in long-lasting Graves disease. TCRdb processed the multiplex PCR reads anew with MiXCR; each CDR3 protein has one entry. Of approximately 360,000 distinct CDR3 sequences in the sample, 20% to 25% were seen once. Sequences were derived from peripheral blood mononuclear cells (PBMCs), sampled when the disease was refractory, from a patient treated with antithyroid drugs. The receptors here all came from a middle-aged woman with Graves disease. CDR3s include the opening cysteine and the closing phenylalanine or tryptophan. D genes are given only for firm matches. Clone size appears in some rows only: once, few, many, or a class for an expanded clone.

>many|TRBV20-1|TRBJ1-1|TRBD1
CSAGAPGQGRAFF
TGCAGTGCTGGTGCCCCGGGACAGGGGAGGGCTTTCTTT
>NA|TRBV29-1|TRBJ2-7|TRBD2
CSVDLSGSGPYEQYF
TGCAGCGTTGACCTTAGCGGGAGTGGACCCTACGAGCAGTACTTC
>many|TRBV20-1|TRBJ2-7|NA
CSAQGWGNEQYF
TGCAGTGCCCAGGGTTGGGGGAACGAGCAGTACTTC
>NA|TRBV7-2|TRBJ1-4|TRBD1
CASSPGRGTGVFGEKLFF
TGTGCCAGCAGCCCAGGCAGGGGGACAGGGGTCTTCGGTGAAAAACTGTTTTTT
>few|TRBV28|TRBJ1-2|TRBD1
CASSPQLLGQGSLGGYTF
TGTGCCAGCAGCCCCCAACTGTTGGGACAGGGGTCGTTGGGGGGCTACACCTTC
>few|TRBV28|TRBJ1-5|NA
CASSQVFESNQPQHF
TGCGCCAGCAGCCAAGTTTTCGAGAGCAATCAGCCCCAGCATTTT
>NA|TRBV27|TRBJ1-1|NA
CASSTGPYEAFF
TGTGCCAGCAGTACAGGCCCGTATGAAGCTTTCTTT
>many|TRBV5-1|TRBJ2-7|TRBD2
CASSGTTSGRAYEQYF
TGCGCCAGCAGCGGAACAACTAGCGGGAGGGCCTACGAGCAGTACTTC
>NA|TRBV5-1|TRBJ2-7|NA
CASSQEGKQYF
TGCGCCAGCAGCCAGGAGGGGAAGCAGTACTTC
>few|TRBV20-1|TRBJ2-1|TRBD2
CSAPSAGVFNEQFF
TGCAGTGCCCCCTCAGCGGGAGTCTTCAATGAGCAGTTCTTC
>few|TRBV6-5|TRBJ2-2|NA
CASSYGGTGTGELFF
TGTGCCAGCAGTTACGGCGGGACGGGGACCGGGGAGCTGTTTTTT
>NA|TRBV30|TRBJ2-7|NA
CAWSVEAPYEQYF
TGTGCCTGGAGTGTGGAGGCACCCTACGAGCAGTACTTC
>NA|TRBV7-6|TRBJ1-3|NA
CASSLGVRSSGNTIYF
TGTGCCAGCAGCTTAGGAGTAAGGAGCTCTGGAAACACCATATATTTT
>NA|TRBV6-1|TRBJ1-1|NA
CASSEEGSAFF
TGTGCCAGCAGTGAAGAGGGTTCCGCTTTCTTT
>many|TRBV5-1|TRBJ2-7|TRBD2
CASSAGTSGVSYEQYF
TGCGCCAGCAGCGCCGGGACTAGCGGAGTCTCCTACGAGCAGTACTTC
>once|TRBV18|TRBJ2-7|NA
CASSLIRIYEQYF
TGTGCCAGCTCACTCATAAGAATTTACGAGCAGTACTTC
>few|TRBV5-1|TRBJ2-5|TRBD1
CASSPGQGATQYF
TGCGCCAGCAGCCCGGGACAGGGCGCGACCCAGTACTTC
>NA|TRBV6-5|TRBJ1-3|NA
CASSYWETGNTIYF
TGTGCCAGCAGTTACTGGGAAACTGGAAACACCATATATTTT
>NA|TRBV2|TRBJ2-2|NA
CASRQQAGELFF
TGTGCCAGCAGACAGCAAGCCGGGGAGCTGTTTTTT
>many|TRBV20-1|TRBJ2-6|TRBD2
CSAQQLAGVTGANVLTF
TGCAGTGCGCAGCAACTAGCGGGAGTTACTGGGGCCAACGTCCTGACTTTC
>few|TRBV20-1|TRBJ1-1|NA
CSARHRSGGRSEAFF
TGCAGTGCTAGACATCGGTCCGGGGGCCGCTCTGAAGCTTTCTTT
>many|TRBV6-1|TRBJ2-7|NA
CASSPQGIIFYEQYF
TGTGCCAGCAGTCCGCAGGGAATAATTTTCTACGAGCAGTACTTC
>NA|TRBV25-1|TRBJ2-7|TRBD2
CASSHHKSGRSGSYEQYF
TGTGCCAGCAGCCACCATAAAAGCGGGAGATCGGGTTCCTACGAGCAGTACTTC
>few|TRBV28|TRBJ2-3|TRBD1
CASSRDRGQGRSTDTQYF
TGTGCCAGCAGCCGAGACAGGGGACAGGGGAGGAGCACAGATACGCAGTATTTT
>many|TRBV6-5|TRBJ1-1|NA
CASSYGSTEAFF
TGTGCCAGCAGTTACGGGAGCACTGAAGCTTTCTTT
>many|TRBV28|TRBJ1-1|NA
CASRYRAGNTEAFF
TGTGCCAGCAGGTATCGGGCAGGGAACACTGAAGCTTTCTTT
>NA|TRBV30|TRBJ1-5|NA
CAWSVGSSQPQHF
TGTGCCTGGAGTGTAGGGAGCAGTCAGCCCCAGCATTTT
>many|TRBV2|TRBJ2-7|NA
CASRSSGPYEQYF
TGTGCCAGCAGGTCGTCGGGACCTTACGAGCAGTACTTC